The 3 T cell receptor beta chains in this list originate from one sample, sequenced in a study of cytomegalovirus exposure and HLA in healthy donors. Profiled with immunoSEQ multiplex PCR; TCRdb holds only in-frame clones, not every one. The sample holds under 200,000 clones, 90% to 97% seen once. Sequencing used PBMCs. All receptors come from a woman younger than 30 in good health and CMV-seronegative.

This chain joins TRBV5-6 and TRBJ1-5; D is undetermined. V lost 0 bases and J 7 bases, leaving 11 bases between the germline ends. This CDR3 has 14 amino acids. CDR1 and CDR2 from the germline V gene are SGHDT and YYEEEE. This CDR3 is CASSLGDTSQPQHF. CDR3 coding DNA: TGTGCCAGCAGCTTGGGAGACACCTCACAGCCCCAGCATTTT.

The CDR3 here is CATSRDRAGGFGYTF. For the CDR3, the DNA is TGTGCCACCAGCAGAGATCGCGCAGGGGGTTTTGGCTACACCTTC. V gene TRBV15 combines with J gene TRBJ1-2; 7 nucleotides match TRBD1. The germline gives CDR1 LNHNV, CDR2 YYDKDF (reference sequence). Unmatched junction bases numbered 8, after V lost 0 bases and J lost 7 bases. This CDR3 has 15 amino acids.

V gene TRBV6-6 combines with J gene TRBJ1-1; TRBD1 is a possible D gene (6 bases). CDR3 length: 14 residues. Deletions cut 4 bases from V and 1 base from J, with 10 bases between. CDR1 and CDR2 from the germline V gene are MNHNY and SVGAGI (reference sequence). CDR3 nucleotides: TGTGCCAGCAGTTCCGGACAGCAGAACACTGAAGCTTTCTTT. Protein sequence: CASSSGQQNTEAFF.